This TCR beta chain was profiled in a study of T cell responses to AZD1222 COVID-19 vaccine. Study-level findings and limits: Dominant at 160-218 and 743-854, vaccine-associated CD4 TCRs also spanned spike. Most donors were white British, females outnumbered males, and clonal diversity was possibly underestimated.

Germline lookup yields CDR1 MNHEY and CDR2 SMNVEV (reference sequence). Trimming stripped 6 bases from V and 0 bases from J, with 12 bases between. CDR3 size: 15 residues. As to this clone: Its antigen is still unknown.

TCRdb's copy holds only in-frame clones and misses some; the assay was immunoSEQ multiplex PCR. Here the sample spans roughly 180,000 clones, about 89% being singletons. Sample: peripheral blood, taken 28 days after the second AZD1222 dose. The TCR was taken from an adult who received the AZD1222 COVID-19 vaccine. This chain uses TRBV27 with TRBJ1-3, with D maybe TRBD1 (5 bases). CDR3 residues: CASSLAGPSGNTIYF. CDR3 nucleotides: TGTGCCAGCAGCTTAGCGGGACCCTCTGGAAACACCATATATTTT.